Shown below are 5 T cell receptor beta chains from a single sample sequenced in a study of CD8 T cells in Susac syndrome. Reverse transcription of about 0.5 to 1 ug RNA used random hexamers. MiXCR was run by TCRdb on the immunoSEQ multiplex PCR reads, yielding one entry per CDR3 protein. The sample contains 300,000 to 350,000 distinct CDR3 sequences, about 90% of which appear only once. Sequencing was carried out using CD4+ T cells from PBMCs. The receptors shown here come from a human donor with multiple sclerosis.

CDR3 amino acids: CASRRTGPGELFF. In nucleotides, the CDR3 is TGCGCCAGCAGGCGGACAGGGCCCGGGGAGCTGTTTTTT. The genes are TRBV5-1 and TRBJ2-2; 8 bases map to TRBD1. Trimming took 5 bases from V and 6 from J; bases not matched to a gene: 3. CDR1 and CDR2 from the germline V gene are SGHRS and YFSETQ. CDR3 size: 13 residues.

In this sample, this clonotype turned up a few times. DNA of the CDR3: TGTGCCAGCTCCCTGGTCGGGGGGGGGACAGATACGCAGTATTTT. Translation: CASSLVGGGTDTQYF. The chain links TRBV7-2 to TRBJ2-3, with 8 bases matching TRBD2. The germline V gene has CDR1 SGHTA and CDR2 FQGNSA. The CDR3 has 15 residues. V shed 8 bases, J shed 3 bases, and the junction held 10 bases outside the gene matches.

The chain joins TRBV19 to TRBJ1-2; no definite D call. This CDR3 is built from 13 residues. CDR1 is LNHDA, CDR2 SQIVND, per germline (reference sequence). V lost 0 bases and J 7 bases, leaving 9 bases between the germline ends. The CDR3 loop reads CASSIEGGIGYTF. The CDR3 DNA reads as TGTGCCAGTAGTATAGAAGGCGGGATTGGCTACACCTTC.

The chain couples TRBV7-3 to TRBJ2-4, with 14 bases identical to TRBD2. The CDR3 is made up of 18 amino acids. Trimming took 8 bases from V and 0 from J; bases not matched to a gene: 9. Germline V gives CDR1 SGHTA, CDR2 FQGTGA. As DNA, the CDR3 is TGTGCCAGCGCCCCCGGGACTAGCGGGAGTAGAGCCAAAAACATTCAGTACTTC. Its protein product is CASAPGTSGSRAKNIQYF. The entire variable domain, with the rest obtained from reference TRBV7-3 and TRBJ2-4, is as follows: GAGVSQTPSNKVTEKGKYVELRCDPISGHTALYWYRQSLGQGPEFLIYFQGTGAADDSGLPNDRFFAVRPEGSVSTLKIQRTERGDSAVYLCASAPGTSGSRAKNIQYFGAGTRLSVL.

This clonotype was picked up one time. The chain's CDR3 is CSARAGVPTGELFF. The CDR3 coding sequence is TGCAGTGCTAGGGCGGGAGTTCCCACCGGGGAGCTGTTTTTT. This chain joins TRBV20-1 and TRBJ2-2; the match to TRBD2 covers 7 bases. V trimming: 3 bases; J trimming: 4 bases; junction bases outside the gene matches: 5. CDR1 and CDR2 (germline): DFQATT, SNEGSKA (reference sequence). This CDR3 has 14 amino acids.